Shown below are 9 T cell receptor beta chains from a single sample sequenced in a study of radiotherapy plus CTLA-4 blockade in lung cancer (dated by TCRdb to the late 2010s). The method was the immunoSEQ multiplex PCR assay. TCRdb obtained this table from immuneACCESS and retained in-frame rearrangements with V and J assigned. These tables miss some clones; where compared with another copy, unresolved V genes account for less than half of the shortfall, and the remainder is unexplained. This sample is represented by roughly 60,000 clones; approximately 79% of them were singletons. About 3.1% of the sample is in the top ten clones. Specimen: peripheral blood, collected from a patient treated with radiotherapy plus ipilimumab. These TCRs come from a human donor with non-small cell lung cancer who had a complete response to radiotherapy plus ipilimumab.

V and J are TRBV6-5 and TRBJ1-2; tentative D call: TRBD1 (6 bases). The ends were cut back, 5 bases at V and 4 bases at J, with 8 bases in the middle. This CDR3 region has 12 residues. Germline lookup yields CDR1 MNHEY and CDR2 SVGAGI. DNA for the CDR3: TGTGCCAGCAGTCAGGGGACCTATGGCTACACCTTC. Translating it yields CASSQGTYGYTF.

J is TRBJ1-5 and V is TRBV5-6; D perhaps matches TRBD1 (5 bases). V lost 4 bases, J lost 3 bases, and 17 bases lay in between. The CDR3 consists of 16 residues. Germline V gene lookup returns CDR1 SGHDT and CDR2 YYEEEE. This CDR3 is CASSQRTQGDNQPQHF. Here the CDR3 DNA reads TGTGCCAGCAGCCAACGAACCCAGGGCGACAATCAGCCCCAGCATTTT. The entire variable domain, with the rest obtained from reference TRBV5-6 and TRBJ1-5, is as follows: DAGVTQSPTHLIKTRGQQVTLRCSPKSGHDTVSWYQQALGQGPQFIFQYYEEEERQRGNFPDRFSGHQFPNYSSELNVNALLLGDSALYLCASSQRTQGDNQPQHFGDGTRLSIL.

The chain uses TRBV12-5 and TRBJ2-2; D not certain. The length of the CDR3 is 14 residues. Trimming took 6 bases from V and 5 from J, leaving 13 bases between them. Germline values: CDR1 LGHNT, CDR2 FRNRAP. The CDR3 reads CASGRTVSTGELFF. As DNA, the CDR3 is TGTGCTAGTGGGCGAACGGTTAGTACCGGGGAGCTGTTTTTT. The full variable domain, in which reference TRBV12-5 and TRBJ2-2 provide the parts outside the CDR3, is DARVTQTPRHKVTEMGQEVTMRCQPILGHNTVFWYRQTMMQGLELLAYFRNRAPLDDSGMPKDRFSAEMPDATLATLKIQPSEPRDSAVYFCASGRTVSTGELFFGEGSRLTVL.

The chain is built from TRBV11-2 and TRBJ2-5, with 8 positions matching TRBD1. Germline V gene sequence: CDR1 SGHAT, CDR2 FQNNGV. This CDR3 contains 14 residues. V shed 3 bases and J 4 bases; nucleotides not matched to a gene: 4. The CDR3 is CASSLRTGPETQYF. The DNA for the CDR3 is TGTGCCAGCAGCTTGCGGACAGGGCCAGAGACCCAGTACTTC.

The chain employs TRBV27 and TRBJ2-1, with D perhaps matching TRBD2 (6 bases). CDR3 length equals 15 residues. Germline assignment: CDR1 MNHEY and CDR2 SMNVEV (reference sequence). Trimming took 8 bases from V and 2 from J, leaving 16 bases between them. The CDR3 bases are TGTGCCAGCGGACGAGACGGGAGAGCCTACAATGAGCAGTTCTTC. This codes for CASGRDGRAYNEQFF.

The chain employs TRBV29-1 and TRBJ2-5; 12 bases align to TRBD1. CDR3 length: 16 residues. V lost 6 bases and J lost 4; bases outside the gene matches: 12. Germline CDR1 is SQVTM and CDR2 is ANQGSEA. The CDR3 region is CSVDGTGGIERETQYF. CDR3 DNA: TGCAGCGTAGACGGGACAGGGGGCATTGAAAGAGAGACCCAGTACTTC.

This chain connects TRBV2 to TRBJ1-2, with a possible D match to TRBD1 (6 bases). Between the trimmed V and J ends, which lost 6 bases and 2 bases, there was a span of 16 bases. Germline V gene data show CDR1 as SNHLY and CDR2 as FYNNEI. The CDR3 covers 15 residues. The CDR3 region is CASRIGSQGNYGYTF. The CDR3 DNA reads as TGTGCCAGCAGGATAGGGAGTCAGGGGAACTATGGCTACACCTTC.

This clone is categorized as medium-sized. The CDR3: CAISFGNEQYF. CDR3 nucleotides: TGTGCCATCAGTTTCGGGAACGAGCAGTACTTC. The J gene is TRBJ2-7, the V gene TRBV10-3, with D maybe TRBD2 (5 bases). The CDR3 is 11 amino acids. Germline V gives CDR1 ENHRY, CDR2 SYGVKD. The V end lost 5 bases, the J end lost 5 bases, and 7 bases lay between the germline ends.

V is TRBV5-6 and J is TRBJ2-1; D is perhaps TRBD2 (5 bases). The CDR3 is made up of 14 amino acids. CDR1 SGHDT and CDR2 YYEEEE come from the germline V gene. Trimming cost V 2 bases and J 3 bases, with 9 bases left between them. The CDR3 is CASSFGSDYNEQFF. The CDR3, as DNA: TGTGCCAGCAGCTTCGGTAGCGACTACAATGAGCAGTTCTTC.